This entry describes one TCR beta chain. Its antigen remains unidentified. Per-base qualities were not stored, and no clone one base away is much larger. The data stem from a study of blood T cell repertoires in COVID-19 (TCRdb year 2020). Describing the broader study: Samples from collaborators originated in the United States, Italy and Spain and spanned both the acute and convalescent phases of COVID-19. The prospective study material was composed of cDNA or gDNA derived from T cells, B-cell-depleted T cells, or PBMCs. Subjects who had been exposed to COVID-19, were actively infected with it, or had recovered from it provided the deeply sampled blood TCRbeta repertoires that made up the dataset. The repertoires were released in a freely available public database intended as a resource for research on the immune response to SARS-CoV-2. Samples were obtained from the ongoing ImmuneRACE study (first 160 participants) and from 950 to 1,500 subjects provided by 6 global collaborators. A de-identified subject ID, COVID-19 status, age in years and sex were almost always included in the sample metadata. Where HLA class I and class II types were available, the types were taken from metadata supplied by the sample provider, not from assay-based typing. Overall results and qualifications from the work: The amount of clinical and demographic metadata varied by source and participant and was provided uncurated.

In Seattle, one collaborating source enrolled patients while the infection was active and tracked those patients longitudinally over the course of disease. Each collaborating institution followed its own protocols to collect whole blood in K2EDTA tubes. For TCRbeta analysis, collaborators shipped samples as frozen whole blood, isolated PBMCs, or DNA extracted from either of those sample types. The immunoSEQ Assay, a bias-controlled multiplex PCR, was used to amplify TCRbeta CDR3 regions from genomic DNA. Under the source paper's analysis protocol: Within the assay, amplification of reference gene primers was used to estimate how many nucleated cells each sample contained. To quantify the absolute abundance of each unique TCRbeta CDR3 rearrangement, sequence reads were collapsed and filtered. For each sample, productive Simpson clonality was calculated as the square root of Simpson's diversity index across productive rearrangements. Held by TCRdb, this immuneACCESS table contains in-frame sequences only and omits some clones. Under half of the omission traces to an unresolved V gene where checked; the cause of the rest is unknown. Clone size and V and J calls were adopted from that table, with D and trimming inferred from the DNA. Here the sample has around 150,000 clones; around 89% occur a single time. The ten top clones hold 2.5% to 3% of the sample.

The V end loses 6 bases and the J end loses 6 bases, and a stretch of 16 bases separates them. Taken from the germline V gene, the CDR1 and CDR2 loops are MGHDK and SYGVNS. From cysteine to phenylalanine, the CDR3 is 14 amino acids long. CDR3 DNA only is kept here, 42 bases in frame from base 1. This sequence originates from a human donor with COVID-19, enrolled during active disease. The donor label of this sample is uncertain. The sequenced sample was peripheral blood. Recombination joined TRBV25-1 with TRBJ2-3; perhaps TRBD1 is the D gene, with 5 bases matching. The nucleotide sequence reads TGTGCCAGCAGCGTATCGGTACGACAGGATACGCAGTATTTT. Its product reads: CASSVSVRQDTQYF. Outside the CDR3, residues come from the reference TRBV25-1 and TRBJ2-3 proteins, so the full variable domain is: EADIYQTPRYLVIGTGKKITLECSQTMGHDKMYWYQQDPGMELHLIHYSYGVNSTEKGDLSSESTVSRIRTEHFPLTLESARPSHTSQYLCASSVSVRQDTQYFGPGTRLTVL.